The clone carrying this TCR beta chain showed up just once. Participants were aged about 18 to 95 years, lived in 20 to 25 US areas, and enrolled virtually. This entry belongs to a study of blood T cell repertoires in COVID-19. For the study at large: Collection of acute and convalescent COVID-19 samples took place in the United States, Italy and Spain. The cDNA or gDNA used as material had been derived from T cells, B-cell-depleted T cells, or PBMCs.

V lost 3 bases to trimming and J lost 6 bases; unmatched junction nucleotides: 4. Germline V gene data show CDR1 as WNHNN and CDR2 as SYGVQD (reference sequence). CDR3 size: 15 residues. Authors' data handling: Amplification with reference gene primers provided the estimates of nucleated cell counts. Profiled with immunoSEQ multiplex PCR; TCRdb holds only in-frame clones, not every one. V, J and clone size were drawn from that table, and D and trimming were deduced from the DNA. Among about 210,000 clones, around 82% were seen once, and the ten largest hold approximately 4.3%. The J gene is TRBJ2-2, the V gene TRBV10-1, with 10 bases identical to TRBD2. Material: PBMCs or T cells enriched from blood (not recorded which). The receptor's source is a man aged 30 to 45 with acute COVID-19. CDR3 coding DNA: TGCGCCAGCAGTGATCAGCGGGGGGGCCCCGGGGAGCTGTTTTTT. It encodes CASSDQRGGPGELFF.